Presented here are 21 T cell receptor beta chains from one specimen sequenced in a study of T cell clonality in common variable immunodeficiency. Assay used: immunoSEQ multiplex PCR; TCRdb lists only in-frame clones, some missing. The sample has fewer than 75,000 clones, none seen only once; the top ten hold about 1.7%. Source material: peripheral blood mononuclear cells. These receptors were taken from a person aged 18 to 70 in good health.

This clone has ten or more counts. Partial CDR3 DNA: TGCGCCAGCAGCTTGGAGGATAGCGGGCTCCCGGGGGGGGAG. It codes for CASSLEDSGLPGGE. The entire CDR3 sequence reads CASSLEDSGLPGGELFF. The chain uses TRBV5-1 and TRBJ2-2; the match to TRBD2 covers 7 bases. The read falls 3 residues short of the CDR3 end, and the missing part is taken from the germline J gene. In germline, CDR1 is SGHRS, CDR2 YFSETQ. V shed 0 bases, J shed 8 bases, and the junction held 13 bases outside the gene matches. CDR3 size: 17 residues.

This clone was seen at least ten times. The read gets to within 3 residues of the CDR3 end, and the germline J gene fills in the rest. V is TRBV6-1 and J is TRBJ2-7; 7 bases are a match to TRBD2. J was trimmed by 0 bases and V by 2 bases; bases with no gene match: 4. The CDR3 extends over 15 amino acids. The germline V gene has CDR1 MNHNS and CDR2 SASEGT. The CDR3 is CASSERVAGSYEQYF. The sequenced part of the CDR3 DNA is TGTGCCAGCAGTGAAAGGGTAGCGGGCTCCTACGAG.

This clone was found many times. The CDR3 end is not reached by the read, which stops 3 residues before it; the germline J gene fills it in. The V and J genes are TRBV29-1 and TRBJ2-2; TRBD1 agrees at 8 bases. CDR3 length equals 13 residues. CDR1 is SQVTM, CDR2 ANQGSEA, per germline. J lost 3 bases, V lost 7 bases, and 4 bases had no gene match. CDR3 amino acids: CSAGTGDTGELFF. CDR3 bases read: TGCAGCGCCGGGACAGGTGACACCGGGGAG.

This clone appeared many times. The CDR3 region is CASSLGQLNSPLHF. CDR3 DNA (partial): TGTGCCAGCAGCCTGGGACAGCTGAATTCACCC. This sequence joins TRBV7-3 and TRBJ1-6; TRBD1 aligns across 7 bases. The read terminates 3 residues before the CDR3 end, so the remaining end is supplied by the germline J gene. Germline trimming cut 5 bases from V and 7 bases from J; bases unmatched to any gene: 5. CDR1 is SGHTA, CDR2 FQGTGA, per germline. This CDR3 has 14 residues. Complete variable domain (other parts from reference TRBV7-3 and TRBJ1-6): GAGVSQTPSNKVTEKGKYVELRCDPISGHTALYWYRQSLGQGPEFLIYFQGTGAADDSGLPNDRFFAVRPEGSVSTLKIQRTERGDSAVYLCASSLGQLNSPLHFGNGTRLTVT.

In its sample, this clone was seen many times. The read comes to an end 3 residues before the CDR3 does, leaving the germline J gene to fill in the end. The chain couples TRBV28 to TRBJ2-7, with D possibly TRBD2 on 6 matching bases. The V gene's germline CDR1 is MDHEN and CDR2 SYDVKM. The CDR3 extends over 14 amino acids. CDR3 residues: CAASRGTTSYEQYF. The sequenced CDR3 bases are TGTGCGGCAAGCCGGGGGACCACCTCCTACGAG.

This clone has a count of ten or more. This chain's CDR3 is CASREDGLYGYTF. The part of the CDR3 DNA that was read is TGTGCCAGCAGAGAGGACGGACTCTATGGC. The chain joins TRBV2 to TRBJ1-2; D is ambiguous. The CDR3 end lies 3 residues beyond the end of the read and is filled in from the germline J gene. Looked up from germline, CDR1 is SNHLY and CDR2 is FYNNEI. This CDR3 contains 13 residues. V lost 6 bases and J lost 4, with 12 bases in between.

This clone was picked up many times. The read ends 3 residues before the CDR3 terminus; that terminus is restored from the germline J gene. This chain joins TRBV28 and TRBJ2-5; D is possibly TRBD2 (6 bases). CDR3 length: 14 residues. Trimming took 5 bases from V and 2 from J, leaving 12 bases between them. The germline V gene has CDR1 MDHEN and CDR2 SYDVKM. The part of the CDR3 DNA that was read is TGTGCCAGCAGTGCCCCGGGGGAGCAAGAGACC. It encodes CASSAPGEQET. The full CDR3 sequence reads CASSAPGEQETQYF.

This clone has more than one count but fewer than ten. The CDR3 extends 3 residues past the end of the read, so its final part is completed from the germline J gene. This chain connects TRBV11-2 to TRBJ2-3; 9 bases align to TRBD2. Germline V gene lookup returns CDR1 SGHAT and CDR2 FQNNGV. V gave up 4 bases and J gave up 2 bases; unmatched junction bases: 4. CDR3 length: 15 amino acids. CDR3 bases read: TGTGCCAGCAGCTCATTAGCGGGAGCCACAGATACG. Residues: CASSSLAGATDT. The full-length CDR3 reads as CASSSLAGATDTQYF.

This clone has at least ten counts. Coverage ceases 3 residues before the CDR3 finishes, and the germline J gene fills in the end. The genes are TRBV11-2 and TRBJ2-1; TRBD2 is a possible D gene (6 bases). The CDR3 contains 15 residues. CDR1 is SGHAT and CDR2 is FQNNGV in the germline V gene. V was pared by 3 bases and J by 0 bases, with 9 bases between. The sequenced CDR3 bases are TGTGCCAGCAGCTTGGCGGGGAGCTCCTACAATGAG. Residues: CASSLAGSSYNE. The CDR3 as a whole reads CASSLAGSSYNEQFF.

The table lists this clone with many counts. The chain's CDR3 is CASPGGMNTEAFF. The CDR3 DNA, read in part, is TGTGCCAGCCCCGGGGGGATGAACACTGAA. The chain combines TRBV28 with TRBJ1-1; a weak D match, TRBD1 (5 bases). The sequence runs out 3 residues before the end of the CDR3; the remainder is reconstructed from the germline J gene. V shed 8 bases and J shed 0 bases, with 10 bases lying between them. The CDR3 sequence is 13 residues long. Germline V gene lookup returns CDR1 MDHEN and CDR2 SYDVKM.

This clone has a count of ten or more. The read halts 3 residues ahead of the CDR3 end, with the missing end drawn from the germline J gene. V usage is TRBV5-4 and J usage is TRBJ2-1, with a tentative D call TRBD2 (6 bases). Germline CDR1 reads SGHNT; CDR2 reads YYREEE (reference sequence). V was clipped by 0 bases and J by 9 bases, with 10 bases between them. CDR3 length equals 13 residues. Partial CDR3 DNA: TGTGCCAGCAGCTTGGCCACAGCGGGTGAG. Its protein product is CASSLATAGE. In full, the CDR3 is CASSLATAGEQFF.

This clone was found many times. From the germline J gene comes the end of the CDR3, since the read stops 3 residues before it. This chain uses TRBV28 with TRBJ1-5; tentative D call: TRBD1 (6 bases). The CDR3 contains 14 residues. Trimming took 6 bases from V and 5 from J, leaving 14 bases between them. The germline V gene encodes CDR1 MDHEN and CDR2 SYDVKM. The sequenced part of the CDR3 DNA is TGTGCCAGCAGACCAACAGGGAGGGATCAGCCC. Translation gives CASRPTGRDQP. The CDR3 in full is CASRPTGRDQPQHF.

This clone was counted ten times or more. The observed sequence ends 3 residues before the CDR3 terminus, with the missing tail filled in from the germline J gene. V is TRBV13 and J is TRBJ1-2, with TRBD1 identical over 9 bases. The CDR3 extends over 12 amino acids. Germline V CDR1 and CDR2: PRHDT, FYEKMQ (reference sequence). The CDR3 reads CARTGTGWGYTF. CDR3 bases read: TGTGCCAGGACAGGGACAGGGTGGGGC.

This clone was seen at least ten times. Read data end 3 residues before the CDR3 end; the end is taken from the germline J gene. The V and J genes are TRBV20-1 and TRBJ2-4; TRBD1 is a possible D gene (5 bases). The CDR3 loop spans 15 amino acids. Germline V gene lookup returns CDR1 DFQATT and CDR2 SNEGSKA (reference sequence). V shed 0 bases and J shed 6 bases, with 15 bases lying between them. Here the CDR3 reads CSARDLGALGNIQYF. Incomplete CDR3 DNA: TGCAGTGCTAGAGATCTTGGGGCTCTGGGAAACATT.

This clone was counted at least ten times. The covered CDR3 bases are TGTGCCTGGAGTATTTACGGCGGGAGCTCCTACAATGAG. This codes for CAWSIYGGSSYNE. The full CDR3 reads CAWSIYGGSSYNEQFF. The V and J genes are TRBV30 and TRBJ2-1, with 7 bases identical to TRBD2. The CDR3 is cut off 3 residues early in the read; its end comes from the germline J gene. J was trimmed by 0 bases and V by 2 bases; bases with no gene match: 7. The CDR3 length is 16 residues. Germline loops: CDR1 GTSNPN, CDR2 SVGIG (reference sequence).

Many counts were recorded for this clone. The observed sequence ends 3 residues before the CDR3 terminus, with the missing tail filled in from the germline J gene. The V call is TRBV28, the J call TRBJ2-3; TRBD1 aligns across 9 bases. From germline, CDR1 is MDHEN and CDR2 SYDVKM. The CDR3 contains 15 residues. Trimming cost V 3 bases and J 2 bases; bases outside gene matches: 3. CDR3 loop: CASSLTGGYTDTQYF. The covered CDR3 bases are TGTGCCAGCAGTTTGACAGGGGGTTACACAGATACG.

The table lists this clone with many counts. The read gets to within 3 residues of the CDR3 end, and the germline J gene fills in the rest. The gene calls are TRBV6-1 and TRBJ2-7; D may be TRBD1 (6 bases). The V end was cut by 3 bases, the J end by 0 bases, with 12 bases between. The CDR3 covers 15 residues. Germline assignment: CDR1 MNHNS and CDR2 SASEGT. CDR3 residues: CASSDGQFYSYEQYF. The sequenced CDR3 bases are TGTGCCAGCAGTGACGGACAGTTTTACTCCTACGAG.

The table lists this clone with many counts. The read ends 3 residues early relative to the CDR3; the germline J gene fills the gap. V and J are TRBV29-1 and TRBJ1-2; the D gene is possibly TRBD1 (6 bases). The ends were cut back, 0 bases at V and 7 bases at J, with 15 bases in the middle. The CDR3 spans 14 residues. Germline CDR1 reads SQVTM; CDR2 reads ANQGSEA. The sequenced part of the CDR3 DNA is TGCAGCGTTGAAGATCAACAGGGAAACGGTGGC. Encoded protein: CSVEDQQGNGG. In full, the CDR3 is CSVEDQQGNGGYTF.

This clone showed up many times. The CDR3 end lies 3 residues beyond the end of the read and is filled in from the germline J gene. The rearrangement links TRBV30 to TRBJ1-1, with 7 bases that match TRBD1. Germline V lookup: CDR1 GTSNPN, CDR2 SVGIG (reference sequence). This CDR3 comprises 12 residues. The CDR3 bases that were read are TGTGCCTGGAGGGGACAGTTCGAGTCA. This codes for CAWRGQFES. The whole CDR3 sequence is CAWRGQFESAFF.

This clone was detected many times. The observed sequence ends 3 residues before the CDR3 terminus, with the missing tail filled in from the germline J gene. The chain carries TRBV2 and TRBJ2-3; 9 bases align to TRBD2. The CDR3 spans 15 residues. V lost 1 base and J lost 4; bases outside the gene matches: 3. CDR1 is SNHLY and CDR2 is FYNNEI in the germline V gene. Incomplete CDR3 DNA: TGTGCCAGCAGTGAAGTAGCGGGAGTGTCAGATACG. Protein: CASSEVAGVSDT. Given in full, the CDR3 is CASSEVAGVSDTQYF.

This clone came up many times. The read gets to within 3 residues of the CDR3 end, and the germline J gene fills in the rest. The chain carries TRBV20-1 and TRBJ1-1; a weak D match, TRBD1 (6 bases). Germline assignment: CDR1 DFQATT and CDR2 SNEGSKA (reference sequence). The CDR3 totals 14 residues. CDR3 DNA (partial): TGCAGTGCGGAGGGCTACAGGGAACACTTAGAA. Translating gives CSAEGYREHLE. The full-length CDR3 reads as CSAEGYREHLEAFF.